The 30 T cell receptor beta chains given below trace back to one sample, sequenced in a study of beta chain features in type 1 diabetes. Study-wide findings and caveats: Shortening that was moderate but significant affected the TCRB CDR3s of Type 1 diabetes patients in all four CD4+ subsets.

TCRB transcripts that were expressed got sequenced, as all of the isolated RNA had been reverse transcribed. Sequencing was performed with immunoSEQ multiplex PCR; in TCRdb, only in-frame clones are kept and a portion is missing. The sample records some 700,000 clones, under 15% being singletons. Antigens of these TCRs are unknown. The material sequenced was naive CD4+ T cells from blood. The receptors were sampled from a man aged 18 to 29 with type 1 diabetes.

The chain combines TRBV28 with TRBJ2-3, with TRBD2 identical over 10 bases. The CDR3 length is 12 residues. Germline CDR1 and CDR2: MDHEN and SYDVKM. CDR3 coding DNA: TGTGTTACTAGCGGGATTGCAGATACGCAGTATTTT. This translates into CVTSGIADTQYF.

The rearrangement uses TRBV28 and TRBJ2-2; D not certain. With 2 bases removed from V and 3 bases from J, the gap between germline ends came to 7 bases. Germline CDR1 reads MDHEN; CDR2 reads SYDVKM. The CDR3 runs 14 residues. The CDR3 DNA reads as TGTGCCAGCAGTTTACTTGGCTACACCGGGGAGCTGTTTTTT. It codes for CASSLLGYTGELFF.

In its sample, this clone was seen a few times. The chain recombines TRBV7-9 with TRBJ1-6; TRBD1 might be the D (5 bases). V lost 1 base, J lost 9 bases, and 25 bases lay in between. The CDR3 runs 19 residues. CDR1 is SEHNR, CDR2 FQNEAQ, per germline (reference sequence). The CDR3 DNA sequence: TGTGCCAGCAGCTTAGAATTGGACTTCTCAAAAGCGGGACGTTCACCCCTCCACTTT. This translates into CASSLELDFSKAGRSPLHF.

The chain combines TRBV15 with TRBJ1-4; D is perhaps TRBD1 (5 bases). The V gene lost 2 bases and the J gene lost 0 bases, with 10 bases spanning the gap. Germline CDR1 reads LNHNV; CDR2 reads YYDKDF (reference sequence). The CDR3 contains 16 residues. The CDR3 region has the DNA TGTGCCACCAGCAGAAAGGGGCCTGCAACTAATGAAAAACTGTTTTTT. This codes for CATSRKGPATNEKLFF.

This clone was detected only a few times. In DNA, the CDR3 is TGTGCCAGCAGTGAGACCCGGGACATAGACTACGAGCAGTACTTC. Its translation: CASSETRDIDYEQYF. V is TRBV2 and J is TRBJ2-7, with a weak D call TRBD1 (6 bases). CDR1 and CDR2 from the germline V gene are SNHLY and FYNNEI. The CDR3 is made up of 15 amino acids. Trimming left V 3 bases short and J 3 bases short, with 15 bases between.

V usage is TRBV13 and J usage is TRBJ1-4; possibly TRBD1 for D (5 bases). The V gene lost 5 bases and the J gene lost 7 bases, with 17 bases spanning the gap. CDR3 length: 15 amino acids. CDR1 is PRHDT, CDR2 FYEKMQ, per germline (reference sequence). CDR3 protein: CASSPNRDLGEKLFF. The CDR3, as DNA: TGTGCCAGCAGCCCGAACCGGGACCTCGGTGAAAAACTGTTTTTT.

Only a few counts were recorded for this clone. The chain joins TRBV5-1 to TRBJ2-2; possibly TRBD2 for D (5 bases). Trimming removed 4 bases from V and 5 bases from J, with 9 bases in between. The germline gives CDR1 SGHRS, CDR2 YFSETQ. The CDR3 is made up of 13 amino acids. The CDR3 sequence is CASSGERTGELFF. The CDR3 coding sequence is TGCGCCAGCAGCGGCGAGCGGACCGGGGAGCTGTTTTTT.

The table lists this clone with a count of one. Other DNA variants within this sample encode the same CDR3. This chain connects TRBV18 to TRBJ1-5, with TRBD1 matching 7 bases. Germline V lookup: CDR1 KGHSH, CDR2 LQKENI. There are 14 residues in the CDR3. After removal of 6 bases from V and 1 base from J, the junction contained 3 bases not matched to a gene. CDR3 bases: TGTGCCAGCTCCCCGGGACAGAGCAATCAGCCCCAGCATTTT. Translated: CASSPGQSNQPQHF. Looking up the rest from reference TRBV18 and TRBJ1-5 gives the full variable domain: NAGVMQNPRHLVRRRGQEARLRCSPMKGHSHVYWYRQLPEEGLKFMVYLQKENIIDESGMPKERFSAEFPKEGPSILRIQQVVRGDSAAYFCASSPGQSNQPQHFGDGTRLSIL.

A few counts support this clone. The rearrangement joins TRBV4-1 to TRBJ2-7, with TRBD1 identical over 12 bases. With 0 bases clipped from V and 10 bases from J, the junction kept 4 bases outside the gene matches. The CDR3 has 14 residues. CDR1 MGHRA and CDR2 YSYEKL come from the germline V gene. The CDR3 region has the DNA TGCGCCAGCAGCCAAGAAGGGACAGGGGGCGGACAGTACTTC. Its translation is CASSQEGTGGGQYF.

This clone was seen only a few times. Other DNA sequences in the sample encode the same CDR3. This chain connects TRBV9 to TRBJ2-1; weak D call: TRBD2 (6 bases). Per the germline V gene, CDR1 is SGDLS and CDR2 is YYNGEE. CDR3 size: 15 residues. The germline V and J ends were trimmed by 3 bases and 0 bases, with 10 bases remaining between them. The CDR3 DNA reads as TGTGCCAGCAGCGCGTCCGGGAGCTCCTACAATGAGCAGTTCTTC. Residues: CASSASGSSYNEQFF.

The genes are TRBV11-3 and TRBJ2-2, with D perhaps TRBD1 or TRBD2 (5 bases each). Germline V gene data show CDR1 as SGHNT and CDR2 as YENEEA. The V gene lost 1 base and the J gene lost 6 bases, with 9 bases spanning the gap. This CDR3 region has 14 residues. In DNA, the CDR3 is TGTGCCAGCAGCTTAGGGGGGTACCCCGGGGAGCTGTTTTTT. Its translation is CASSLGGYPGELFF.

This clone was seen only a few times. The rearrangement uses TRBV6-5 and TRBJ1-1; D possibly corresponds to TRBD1 (5 bases). This CDR3 is 13 amino acids long. Trimming removed 7 bases at V and 0 bases at J, with 9 bases between. Looked up from germline, CDR1 is MNHEY and CDR2 is SVGAGI. The CDR3 nucleotides read TGTGCCAGCATGGGGGGTTTGAACACTGAAGCTTTCTTT. This encodes CASMGGLNTEAFF.

This rearrangement joins TRBV6-5 to TRBJ1-5; D unclear. V was pared by 6 bases and J by 3 bases, with 12 bases between. CDR1 is MNHEY and CDR2 is SVGAGI in the germline V gene. The CDR3 loop spans 14 amino acids. The chain's CDR3 is CASRTSGANQPQHF. DNA of the CDR3: TGTGCCAGCAGGACCTCGGGTGCCAATCAGCCCCAGCATTTT.

CDR3 bases: TGTGCCAGCAGTGGATGGACAGGGCTGGGGACTGAAGCTTTCTTT. This sequence encodes CASSGWTGLGTEAFF. The chain employs TRBV28 and TRBJ1-1, with 8 nucleotides matching TRBD1. J was trimmed by 5 bases and V by 5 bases; bases with no gene match: 10. The V gene's germline CDR1 is MDHEN and CDR2 SYDVKM. This CDR3 is 15 amino acids long.

This clone was seen more than once but under ten times. The genes are TRBV29-1 and TRBJ1-1; 7 bases are shared with TRBD1. The germline CDR1 and CDR2 sequences are SQVTM and ANQGSEA. The CDR3 runs 12 residues. Trimming removed 6 bases from V and 3 bases from J; junction bases left unmatched: 4. CDR3 nucleotides: TGCAGCGTGGACAGGAGTTACACTGAAGCTTTCTTT. It codes for CSVDRSYTEAFF.

Here the CDR3 DNA reads TGTGCCAGTAGTTCCCAGGGGAAGGCTGAAGCTTTCTTT. Amino acids: CASSSQGKAEAFF. This rearrangement joins TRBV19 to TRBJ1-1; perhaps TRBD1 as D (6 bases). Trimming pared 5 bases from V and 6 bases from J, leaving 13 bases between. CDR3 size: 13 residues. In germline, CDR1 is LNHDA, CDR2 SQIVND (reference sequence).

The sample holds a few counts of this clone. The genes are TRBV4-1 and TRBJ2-7; 7 nucleotides line up with TRBD2. CDR3 length equals 14 residues. CDR1 is MGHRA, CDR2 YSYEKL, per germline. V lost 0 bases to trimming and J lost 11 bases; unmatched junction nucleotides: 10. This chain's CDR3 is CASSQDPPGGYKYF. CDR3 sequence (DNA): TGCGCCAGCAGCCAAGATCCCCCCGGGGGGTATAAGTACTTC.

CDR3 bases: TGTGCCAGTAGTACCACAGTTGGGACAGATAGCAATCAGCCCCAGCATTTT. Encoded protein: CASSTTVGTDSNQPQHF. The chain uses TRBV19 and TRBJ1-5; 7 bases fit TRBD1. Trimming removed 4 bases from V and 0 bases from J; junction bases left unmatched: 9. Germline CDR1 and CDR2: LNHDA and SQIVND (reference sequence). This CDR3 is 17 amino acids long.

This clone was detected only a few times. The chain has TRBV7-3 and TRBJ2-5; 16 nucleotides match TRBD2. The CDR3 has 18 amino acids. V was pared by 5 bases and J by 3 bases, with 9 bases of the junction left unmatched. Per the germline V gene, CDR1 is SGHTA and CDR2 is FQGTGA. CDR3: CASSPGLAGGSSKETQYF. The DNA for the CDR3 is TGTGCCAGCAGCCCGGGACTAGCGGGGGGGTCATCTAAAGAGACCCAGTACTTC.

There are a few counts of this clone. One junction end does not reproduce the germline sequence, and a read error may be involved. This chain connects TRBV6-1 to TRBJ2-1; D unresolved. This CDR3 spans 15 amino acids. Germline CDR1 MNHNS, CDR2 SASEGT. The CDR3 is CAISEHITVNNEQFF. In DNA, the CDR3 is TGTGCCATCAGTGAGCACATTACGGTAAACAATGAGCAGTTCTTC.

Only a few counts were recorded for this clone. The J gene is TRBJ2-1, the V gene TRBV28; D is unclear. The CDR3 covers 12 residues. The germline V and J ends were trimmed by 5 bases and 8 bases, with 10 bases remaining between them. Germline values: CDR1 MDHEN, CDR2 SYDVKM. The CDR3 reads CASSVTVDEQFF. In nucleotides, the CDR3 is TGTGCCAGCAGTGTCACAGTTGATGAGCAGTTCTTC. The full variable domain, rest sourced from reference TRBV28 and TRBJ2-1, is DVKVTQSSRYLVKRTGEKVFLECVQDMDHENMFWYRQDPGLGLRLIYFSYDVKMKEKGDIPEGYSVSREKKERFSLILESASTNQTSMYLCASSVTVDEQFFGPGTRLTVL.

In this sample, this clone turned up a few times. This chain uses TRBV28 with TRBJ2-1, with 7 positions matching TRBD1. The germline V gene encodes CDR1 MDHEN and CDR2 SYDVKM. V lost 5 bases, J lost 8 bases, and 6 bases stayed unmatched. The CDR3 totals 13 residues. The CDR3 is CASSKDRYDEQFF. CDR3 DNA: TGTGCCAGCAGTAAGGACAGGTACGATGAGCAGTTCTTC.

This clone was recorded a few times. V gene TRBV29-1 combines with J gene TRBJ2-1, with D perhaps TRBD2 (5 bases). From germline, CDR1 is SQVTM and CDR2 ANQGSEA. This CDR3 region has 12 residues. V lost 4 bases to trimming and J lost 16 bases, with 20 bases between them. CDR3 nucleotides: TGCAGCGTTGGGCTAGACGGCCTAGCACTTTTCTTC. This gives the protein CSVGLDGLALFF.

The genes are TRBV30 and TRBJ1-1; D gene uncertain. The CDR3 is 13 residues long. The V gene's germline CDR1 is GTSNPN and CDR2 SVGIG (reference sequence). Trimming left V 2 bases short and J 2 bases short, with 9 bases between. The CDR3 bases are TGTGCCTGGAGTCCACAGAGCAACACTGAAGCTTTCTTT. This sequence encodes CAWSPQSNTEAFF.

This clone was seen a handful of times. The V and J genes are TRBV9 and TRBJ2-3; 12 positions match TRBD2. CDR1 and CDR2 from the germline V gene are SGDLS and YYNGEE. The ends lost 3 bases at V and 2 bases at J; junction bases unmatched: 4. This CDR3 contains 16 residues. This CDR3 is CASSGLAGEYTDTQYF. CDR3 in DNA: TGTGCCAGCAGCGGACTAGCGGGGGAGTACACAGATACGCAGTATTTT.

This clone was found a few times. V gene TRBV6-5 combines with J gene TRBJ2-7; D ambiguous. The V and J ends lost 0 bases and 3 bases respectively, with 9 bases between them. CDR1 and CDR2 from the germline V gene are MNHEY and SVGAGI. This CDR3 region has 14 residues. CDR3: CASSYSHQLYEQYF. The CDR3 DNA is TGTGCCAGCAGTTACTCGCATCAGCTCTACGAGCAGTACTTC.

This chain connects TRBV30 to TRBJ2-6, with D uncertain. Germline V gene data show CDR1 as GTSNPN and CDR2 as SVGIG (reference sequence). CDR3 length equals 13 residues. V lost 2 bases to trimming and J lost 2 bases, with 4 bases between them. CDR3 region: CAWSIAGANVLTF. The CDR3 DNA is TGTGCCTGGAGTATCGCTGGGGCCAACGTCCTGACTTTC.

This chain uses TRBV6-5 with TRBJ2-4; 10 bases align to TRBD2. CDR3 size: 15 residues. Germline V gene lookup returns CDR1 MNHEY and CDR2 SVGAGI. The J segment lost 8 bases and the V segment lost 3 bases, leaving 7 bases of the junction unmatched. CDR3 bases: TGTGCCAGCAGTTATTCCGGGACTAGCGTTGACATTCAGTACTTC. It specifies CASSYSGTSVDIQYF.

This chain connects TRBV18 to TRBJ2-1; D is unresolved. Trimming shortened V by 5 bases and J by 0 bases, and 11 bases separated the two germline ends. This CDR3 region has 15 residues. CDR1 is KGHSH and CDR2 is LQKENI in the germline V gene. The chain's CDR3 is CASSSDGSSYNEQFF. CDR3 coding DNA: TGTGCCAGCTCATCGGACGGTAGCTCCTACAATGAGCAGTTCTTC.

The sample holds a few counts of this clone. The chain recombines TRBV9 with TRBJ2-5; TRBD2 matches 12 bases. V lost 4 bases and J lost 1; bases outside the gene matches: 8. This CDR3 is built from 17 residues. The germline CDR1 and CDR2 sequences are SGDLS and YYNGEE. The CDR3 sequence is CASSTGLAGTAQETQYF. CDR3 bases: TGTGCCAGCAGCACCGGACTAGCGGGGACAGCCCAAGAGACCCAGTACTTC.